This T cell receptor beta chain comes out of a study of CD8+ T cells in alopecia areata. About 5 patients had their CD4+ cells sorted into CD25+CD127- cells. TCR sequencing used cDNA made by reverse transcription of extracted RNA. Some clones are missing from TCRdb's copy, which holds only in-frame ones; the method was immunoSEQ multiplex PCR. The sample lists roughly 40,000 clones, around 50% occurring once. CDR3 length: 14 residues. Germline values: CDR1 ENHRY, CDR2 SYGVKD. V lost 0 bases and J 4 bases, leaving 9 bases between the germline ends. A few counts support this clone. The sample consisted of CD4+ Tregs sorted from blood. The genes are TRBV10-3 and TRBJ1-2; possibly TRBD1 for D (5 bases). The source is a human donor with alopecia areata. CDR3 bases: TGTGCCATCAGTGAGTCACCCGGGACCTATGGCTACACCTTC. Its translation: CAISESPGTYGYTF.